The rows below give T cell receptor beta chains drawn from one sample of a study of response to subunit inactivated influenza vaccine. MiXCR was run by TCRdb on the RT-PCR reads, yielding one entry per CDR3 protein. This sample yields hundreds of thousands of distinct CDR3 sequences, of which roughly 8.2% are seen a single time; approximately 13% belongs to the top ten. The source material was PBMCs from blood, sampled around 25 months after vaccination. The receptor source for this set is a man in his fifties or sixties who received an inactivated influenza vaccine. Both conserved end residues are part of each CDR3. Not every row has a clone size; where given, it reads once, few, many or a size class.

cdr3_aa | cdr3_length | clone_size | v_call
CSSRAGPKSDEQFF | 14 | once | TRBV29-1
CASSLSREHTQYF | 13 | few | TRBV12-3/TRBV12-4
CASSLGSPSGNTIYF | 15 | few | TRBV12-3/TRBV12-4
CASSLERDRDGYTF | 14 | few | TRBV7-9
CASSFGTGDLSGANVLTF | 18 | . | TRBV11-1
CASSKEGRDPTGELFF | 16 | . | TRBV9
CASSLDVGDYNEQFF | 15 | few | TRBV5-1
CASSPPGHEQYF | 12 | . | TRBV12-3/TRBV12-4
CSASDRGGTEAFF | 13 | few | TRBV20-1
CASSHRGGGGYGYTF | 15 | many | TRBV3-1
CSARDSGGGTGELFF | 15 | many | TRBV20-1
CSVALAGGSYEQYF | 14 | many | TRBV29-1
CASSFGTSGLETQYF | 15 | . | TRBV5-4
CASSAPGTGGDSPLHF | 16 | few | TRBV2
CASRYLNEQFF | 11 | few | TRBV7-2
CASSLGKYNEQFF | 13 | many | TRBV12-3/TRBV12-4
CATSDPINNEQFF | 13 | few | TRBV24-1
CASSPDPQGYTQYF | 14 | . | TRBV18
CSARAPGGNYEQYF | 14 | few | TRBV20-1
CASSRAGGPHSAGELFF | 17 | . | TRBV21-1
CASSYPDRQYMNTEAFF | 17 | . | TRBV6-2/TRBV6-3
CASSFGQGGSYEQYF | 15 | few | TRBV11-2
CSARASGRFWDEQFF | 15 | few | TRBV29-1
CSATGTNSNEQFF | 13 | few | TRBV20-1
CASSWGTSGSFNEQFF | 16 | few | TRBV27
CASSFNSGRSYNEQFF | 16 | few | TRBV7-2
CASSQSGTGVPGELFF | 16 | few | TRBV4-3
CSGTDRTDYEQYF | 13 | many | TRBV20-1
CASSSPVGGAGEAFF | 15 | few | TRBV2
CASSYGTGAVGDTQYF | 16 | many | TRBV5-1
CASGPRRGKAFF | 12 | many | TRBV15
CASSFKGQGDYGYTF | 15 | few | TRBV7-2
CASSLWEPQGTLSYEQYF | 18 | . | TRBV27
CASRSLGGSYGYTF | 14 | . | TRBV6-1
CASSQDGQGRADTQYF | 16 | few | TRBV4-3
CATRVGAGGWEEQFF | 15 | few | TRBV12-3/TRBV12-4
CASSWRDRDFPEAFF | 15 | . | TRBV12-3/TRBV12-4
CASRYTGSETQYF | 13 | . | TRBV6-2/TRBV6-3
CASSSTLAGGEQFF | 14 | few | TRBV11-2
CASSTKGQNTDTQYF | 15 | . | TRBV7-9
CASSLAAVVVNTEAFF | 16 | few | TRBV7-2
CASRLDGGNYEQYF | 14 | . | TRBV6-2/TRBV6-3
CASSPGQLYGYTF | 13 | . | TRBV5-1
CASSSGQSSSNEKLFF | 16 | . | TRBV28
CASRLFYEQYF | 11 | . | TRBV12-2